The clone carrying this TCR beta chain showed up just once. This record belongs to a study of blood T cell repertoires in COVID-19. Some clones are missing from TCRdb's copy, which holds only in-frame ones; the method was immunoSEQ multiplex PCR. This sample has about 130,000 clones; around 85% occur once, and the top ten carry more than 2.5%. The germline CDR1 and CDR2 sequences are SGHNT and YYREEE (reference sequence). The CDR3 consists of 14 residues. The germline V and J ends were trimmed by 6 bases and 6 bases, with 18 bases remaining between them. The chain recombines TRBV5-4 with TRBJ1-2; D perhaps matches TRBD1 (6 bases). This receptor was obtained from a woman over 75 with acute or convalescent COVID-19. Sample: peripheral blood. CDR3 in amino acids: CASTQGSGDNGYTF. Here the CDR3 DNA reads TGTGCCAGCACCCAGGGGTCAGGGGATAATGGCTACACCTTC.